Listed below are T cell receptor beta chains from one sample, sequenced in a study of blood T cell repertoires in COVID-19. Clones were read by immunoSEQ multiplex PCR, and TCRdb kept only the in-frame ones, dropping some. This repertoire shows 200,000 to 250,000 clones, around 89% found once; its top ten account for over 13%. Material: PBMCs or T cells enriched from blood (not recorded which). These receptors were obtained from a man aged 25-45 years who had been exposed to COVID-19. The CDR3 runs from the conserved cysteine through the conserved F or W. Each record gives: V gene, J gene, clone size, D gene, CDR3 protein, CDR3 DNA. A D gene is named only where the DNA matches it firmly. Rows may omit the clone size; those that give it use once, few, many or a size class.

V gene: TRBV19; J gene: TRBJ2-5; clone size: few; D gene: TRBD1; CDR3 protein: CASSRVGQGFGLWETQYF; CDR3 DNA: TGTGCCAGTAGCCGGGTGGGACAGGGTTTCGGTCTATGGGAGACCCAGTACTTC
V gene: TRBV2; J gene: TRBJ2-1; clone size: .; D gene: TRBD2; CDR3 protein: CASSPSGGENNEQFF; CDR3 DNA: TGTGCCAGCAGTCCAAGCGGGGGGGAAAACAATGAGCAGTTCTTC
V gene: TRBV11-2; J gene: TRBJ1-3; clone size: .; D gene: .; CDR3 protein: CASSFVQPSGNTIYF; CDR3 DNA: TGTGCCAGCAGCTTTGTACAGCCCTCTGGAAACACCATATATTTT
V gene: TRBV27; J gene: TRBJ1-1; clone size: .; D gene: TRBD1; CDR3 protein: CASSSGQDPTEAFF; CDR3 DNA: TGTGCCAGCAGTTCAGGACAGGACCCCACTGAAGCTTTCTTT
V gene: TRBV10-1; J gene: TRBJ1-4; clone size: once; D gene: TRBD1; CDR3 protein: CASSRRDRRSTNEKLFF; CDR3 DNA: TGCGCCAGCAGCCGCCGGGACAGGCGATCAACTAATGAAAAACTGTTTTTT
V gene: TRBV19; J gene: TRBJ2-2; clone size: .; D gene: .; CDR3 protein: CASSIVGGAGELFF; CDR3 DNA: TGTGCCAGTAGTATAGTAGGGGGGGCCGGGGAGCTGTTTTTT
V gene: TRBV5-1; J gene: TRBJ2-5; clone size: .; D gene: .; CDR3 protein: CASSPVGGARETQYF; CDR3 DNA: TGCGCCAGCTCTCCCGTGGGGGGGGCAAGAGAGACCCAGTACTTC
V gene: TRBV12-3/TRBV12-4; J gene: TRBJ1-1; clone size: few; D gene: .; CDR3 protein: CASTNSTEAFF; CDR3 DNA: TGTGCCAGCACCAATTCCACTGAAGCTTTCTTT
V gene: TRBV25-1; J gene: TRBJ2-1; clone size: .; D gene: TRBD1; CDR3 protein: CASSEFEDRAYNEQFF; CDR3 DNA: TGTGCCAGCAGTGAGTTCGAGGACAGGGCCTACAATGAGCAGTTCTTC
V gene: TRBV6-2/TRBV6-3; J gene: TRBJ2-5; clone size: many; D gene: .; CDR3 protein: CASSYSTPTETQYF; CDR3 DNA: TGTGCCAGCAGTTACTCGACACCTACGGAGACCCAGTACTTC
V gene: TRBV24-1; J gene: TRBJ2-3; clone size: .; D gene: .; CDR3 protein: CATSDPSLRGTDTQYF; CDR3 DNA: TGTGCCACCAGTGACCCTTCCTTACGGGGCACAGATACGCAGTATTTT
V gene: TRBV7-9; J gene: TRBJ1-2; clone size: .; D gene: .; CDR3 protein: CASRQGGVDGYTF; CDR3 DNA: TGTGCCAGCAGGCAGGGTGGGGTAGATGGCTACACCTTC
V gene: TRBV15; J gene: TRBJ1-5; clone size: .; D gene: .; CDR3 protein: CATSREANQPQHF; CDR3 DNA: TGTGCCACCAGCAGAGAAGCGAATCAGCCCCAGCATTTT
V gene: TRBV19; J gene: TRBJ2-1; clone size: .; D gene: TRBD2; CDR3 protein: CASSIPGGGSREQFF; CDR3 DNA: TGTGCCAGTAGTATCCCGGGCGGGGGGAGTAGAGAGCAGTTCTTC
V gene: TRBV10-2; J gene: TRBJ2-7; clone size: .; D gene: TRBD1; CDR3 protein: CASSDGQGAGEQYF; CDR3 DNA: TGCGCCAGCAGTGATGGACAGGGGGCAGGCGAGCAGTACTTC
V gene: TRBV4-1; J gene: TRBJ2-2; clone size: .; D gene: .; CDR3 protein: CASSHPGLSGELFF; CDR3 DNA: TGCGCCAGCAGCCATCCCGGGTTGAGCGGGGAGCTGTTTTTT
V gene: TRBV2; J gene: TRBJ2-5; clone size: .; D gene: TRBD2; CDR3 protein: CASPAGGGQETQYF; CDR3 DNA: TGTGCCAGCCCGGCGGGGGGGGGCCAAGAGACCCAGTACTTC
V gene: TRBV3-1/TRBV3-2; J gene: TRBJ1-5; clone size: .; D gene: TRBD1; CDR3 protein: CASSLRTGPQHF; CDR3 DNA: TGTGCCAGCAGCCTTCGGACAGGACCCCAGCATTTT
V gene: TRBV12-5; J gene: TRBJ2-3; clone size: .; D gene: .; CDR3 protein: CASGITGITDTQYF; CDR3 DNA: TGTGCTAGTGGGATAACAGGGATCACAGATACGCAGTATTTT
V gene: TRBV15; J gene: TRBJ2-4; clone size: .; D gene: .; CDR3 protein: CATTLGLTGNTKNIQYF; CDR3 DNA: TGTGCCACCACTCTGGGCCTAACAGGGAACACCAAAAACATTCAGTACTTC
V gene: TRBV5-6; J gene: TRBJ2-5; clone size: .; D gene: .; CDR3 protein: CASVQRGAQYF; CDR3 DNA: TGTGCCAGCGTCCAACGGGGTGCCCAGTACTTC
V gene: TRBV30; J gene: TRBJ2-2; clone size: .; D gene: .; CDR3 protein: CGVISNTGELFF; CDR3 DNA: TGTGGCGTCATATCGAACACCGGGGAGCTGTTTTTT
V gene: TRBV3-1/TRBV3-2; J gene: TRBJ2-5; clone size: .; D gene: .; CDR3 protein: CASSRGRAGETQYF; CDR3 DNA: TGTGCCAGCAGCCGAGGGCGGGCGGGAGAGACCCAGTACTTC
V gene: TRBV5-1; J gene: TRBJ2-3; clone size: .; D gene: TRBD2; CDR3 protein: CASSPRTSVGSDTQYF; CDR3 DNA: TGCGCCAGCAGCCCGCGGACTAGCGTGGGTTCAGATACGCAGTATTTT
V gene: TRBV7-9; J gene: TRBJ1-1; clone size: .; D gene: .; CDR3 protein: CASSLGLGREYTEAFF; CDR3 DNA: TGTGCCAGCAGCTTAGGATTGGGCAGAGAATACACTGAAGCTTTCTTT
V gene: TRBV11-2; J gene: TRBJ2-7; clone size: once; D gene: .; CDR3 protein: CASSMTVYEQYF; CDR3 DNA: TGTGCCAGCAGCATGACAGTCTACGAGCAGTACTTC
V gene: TRBV9; J gene: TRBJ2-3; clone size: .; D gene: .; CDR3 protein: CASSKRVLLTDTQYF; CDR3 DNA: TGTGCCAGCAGCAAACGGGTCCTCCTCACAGATACGCAGTATTTT
V gene: TRBV9; J gene: TRBJ2-1; clone size: .; D gene: TRBD2; CDR3 protein: CASSPRTSGVGHNEQFF; CDR3 DNA: TGTGCCAGCAGCCCTAGGACTAGCGGGGTAGGACACAATGAGCAGTTCTTC
V gene: TRBV4-1; J gene: TRBJ1-5; clone size: .; D gene: TRBD1; CDR3 protein: CASSQTQGGDSNQPQHF; CDR3 DNA: TGCGCCAGCAGCCAGACTCAGGGGGGCGATAGCAATCAGCCCCAGCATTTT
V gene: TRBV5-4; J gene: TRBJ1-3; clone size: .; D gene: .; CDR3 protein: CASSSGHLSGNTIYF; CDR3 DNA: TGTGCCAGCAGCTCCGGACATCTCTCTGGAAACACCATATATTTT
V gene: TRBV3-1/TRBV3-2; J gene: TRBJ2-2; clone size: .; D gene: .; CDR3 protein: CASSQPTGANTGELFF; CDR3 DNA: TGTGCCAGCAGCCAACCGACAGGAGCGAACACCGGGGAGCTGTTTTTT
V gene: TRBV19; J gene: TRBJ2-1; clone size: .; D gene: .; CDR3 protein: CASSYRRNEQFF; CDR3 DNA: TGTGCCAGTAGTTACCGGAGGAATGAGCAGTTCTTC
V gene: TRBV3-1/TRBV3-2; J gene: TRBJ2-1; clone size: .; D gene: .; CDR3 protein: CASSQFWSDNEQFF; CDR3 DNA: TGTGCCAGCAGCCAATTCTGGTCAGACAATGAGCAGTTCTTC
V gene: TRBV2; J gene: TRBJ2-2; clone size: once; D gene: TRBD2; CDR3 protein: CASRASGTNTGELFF; CDR3 DNA: TGTGCCAGCAGGGCGAGCGGGACTAACACCGGGGAGCTGTTTTTT
V gene: TRBV5-4; J gene: TRBJ2-2; clone size: .; D gene: TRBD2; CDR3 protein: CASSLRGGPGELFF; CDR3 DNA: TGTGCCAGCAGCTTGCGGGGGGGCCCCGGGGAGCTGTTTTTT